Included here is one T cell receptor (beta chain) sequence, with context. CDR1 SGHNT and CDR2 YYREEE come from the germline V gene (reference sequence). Trimming took 4 bases from V and 3 from J; bases not matched to a gene: 6. CDR3 size: 14 residues. This sample is part of a study of OX40 agonist ivuxolimab in advanced cancers. The wider study: Patients got intravenous ivuxolimab at 0.01 to 10 mg/kg every 2 weeks.

Clones were sequenced by immunoSEQ multiplex PCR, and TCRdb holds only the in-frame ones, with some missing. The sample has over 95,000 clones, around 90% seen once. Sequencing was performed on CD4+ or CD8+ T cells sorted from blood, taken in a trial of the OX40 agonist ivuxolimab. This clonotype originated in an adult with an advanced solid tumor such as melanoma, head and neck, liver or kidney cancer. The rearrangement links TRBV5-4 to TRBJ2-7, with TRBD2 matching 8 bases. The CDR3 sequence: CASSSAGGSYEQYF. The CDR3 DNA sequence: TGTGCCAGCAGCAGTGCGGGAGGTAGCTACGAGCAGTACTTC.